This passage covers 19 T cell receptor beta chains from one sample sequenced in a study of T-cell reconstitution after alpha-beta-depleted transplantation in children. This sample's TCRbeta library carried unique molecular identifier barcodes. Each CDR3 protein is one row after TCRdb ran MiXCR on the PCR reads. The data contain around 500,000 distinct CDR3 sequences, more than 20% of them seen just once; the ten biggest clones take up 14%. The sequencing here drew on PBMCs, mostly from graft donor cells, taken 360 days after TCRalphabeta/CD19-depleted stem cell transplant. The source of these receptors is a boy under two years old who had a stem cell transplant for acute myeloid leukemia, so the T cells may come from the graft donor.

The chain links TRBV4-1 to TRBJ1-1, with 7 bases identical to TRBD1. Germline CDR1 and CDR2: MGHRA and YSYEKL. Losses at the gene ends were 3 bases for V and 6 bases for J; bases not matched to a gene: 7. This CDR3 region has 14 residues. The chain's CDR3 is CASSQYLTGAEAFF. The CDR3 DNA is TGCGCCAGCAGCCAGTACCTTACAGGGGCTGAAGCTTTCTTT.

V usage is TRBV10-2 and J usage is TRBJ2-7, with D unresolved. CDR1 and CDR2 from the germline V gene are WSHSY and SAAADI. Trimming took 6 bases from V and 0 from J, leaving 6 bases between them. CDR3 length: 12 residues. CDR3 bases: TGCGCCAGCAGAAGGAGCTCCTACGAGCAGTACTTC. Translated, it gives CASRRSSYEQYF.

Worth noting for this clonotype: Mismatch with germline at one junction end may stem from a read error. V is TRBV7-6 and J is TRBJ2-5; no definite D call. CDR3 size: 13 residues. From germline, CDR1 is SGHVS and CDR2 FNYEAQ. This CDR3 is CASSSFGGEAQYF. The CDR3 nucleotides are TGTGCCAGCAGCTCGTTTGGCGGAGAGGCCCAGTACTTC.

The genes are TRBV20-1 and TRBJ1-1; 7 nucleotides line up with TRBD1. The V gene end was trimmed by 3 bases and the J gene end by 3 bases; junction bases not matched to a gene: 13. Germline V gives CDR1 DFQATT, CDR2 SNEGSKA (reference sequence). The CDR3 extends over 16 amino acids. CDR3 sequence: CSARPPGRGPDTEAFF. The CDR3 DNA sequence: TGCAGTGCTAGGCCCCCCGGGAGGGGGCCGGACACTGAAGCTTTCTTT.

The chain links TRBV27 to TRBJ2-3, with D hard to call. From germline, CDR1 is MNHEY and CDR2 SMNVEV (reference sequence). The CDR3 is made up of 15 amino acids. Trimming stripped 0 bases from V and 2 bases from J, with 9 bases between. CDR3 amino acids: CASSLSKGSTDTQYF. The CDR3 nucleotides are TGTGCCAGCAGTTTATCGAAGGGCTCCACAGATACGCAGTATTTT.

The V and J genes are TRBV15 and TRBJ2-2; no firm D call. The CDR3 spans 13 residues. V was shortened by 0 bases and J by 12 bases, with 11 bases between the two germline ends. Germline values: CDR1 LNHNV, CDR2 YYDKDF (reference sequence). CDR3: CATSREPFRQLFF. The CDR3 DNA reads as TGTGCCACCAGCAGAGAACCCTTCAGGCAGCTGTTTTTT.

Only a few counts were recorded for this clonotype. The V and J genes are TRBV21-1 and TRBJ2-7; TRBD1 is the table's D call, not checked against the DNA. TRBV21-1 is noted as a pseudogene. The CDR3 is 13 residues long. The CDR3 is CASCHRGSSEQYV. For the CDR3, the DNA is TGTGCCAGCTGCCACAGGGGAAGCAGCGAGCAGTACGTC.

This clonotype was detected only a few times. This chain links TRBV27 with TRBJ2-7, with 10 positions matching TRBD1. This CDR3 spans 13 amino acids. Germline assignment: CDR1 MNHEY and CDR2 SMNVEV (reference sequence). V was clipped by 6 bases and J by 3 bases; unmatched bases: 2. In nucleotides, the CDR3 is TGTGCCAGCAGAGACAGGGGGCTCTACGAGCAGTACGTC. Its protein is CASRDRGLYEQYV.

This clonotype turned up a few times. The DNA of the CDR3 is TGCAGTGCTTCCTTGGAGGTTCGTCAGCCCCAGCATTTT. Its translation is CSASLEVRQPQHF. V usage is TRBV20-1 and J usage is TRBJ1-5; D is uncertain. The CDR3 has 13 residues. The ends were cut back, 5 bases at V and 6 bases at J, with 14 bases in the middle. CDR1 and CDR2 (germline): DFQATT, SNEGSKA (reference sequence).

This clonotype was counted only a few times. The chain recombines TRBV12-3 or TRBV12-4 with TRBJ1-5; D unclear. V lost 2 bases and J 2 bases, leaving 10 bases between the germline ends. The CDR3 covers 15 residues. CDR3 coding DNA: TGTGCCAGCAGTTTACAGGTAATGCGCAATCAGCCCCAGCATTTT. This encodes CASSLQVMRNQPQHF.

The chain links TRBV20-1 to TRBJ1-4, with 9 bases that match TRBD1. V trimming: 2 bases; J trimming: 5 bases; junction bases outside the gene matches: 9. The CDR3 has 16 residues. CDR1 is DFQATT and CDR2 is SNEGSKA in the germline V gene (reference sequence). In DNA form, the CDR3 reads TGCAGTGCTAGATCCGGGTCGGGACAGGGAAATGAAAAACTGTTTTTT. It specifies CSARSGSGQGNEKLFF.

Ten or more counts support this clonotype. The chain uses TRBV12-3 or TRBV12-4 and TRBJ2-3, with 10 bases aligning to TRBD1. CDR3 length equals 17 residues. J was trimmed by 1 base and V by 4 bases; bases with no gene match: 8. CDR3 protein: CASSSRQGAKGTDTQYF. CDR3 coding DNA: TGTGCCAGCAGTTCCCGACAGGGGGCTAAGGGCACAGATACGCAGTATTTT.

The table lists this clonotype with a few counts. This sequence joins TRBV27 and TRBJ2-5; unclear D gene. Germline V lookup: CDR1 MNHEY, CDR2 SMNVEV (reference sequence). The CDR3 totals 15 residues. The germline V and J ends were trimmed by 3 bases and 1 base, with 12 bases remaining between them. The CDR3 DNA reads TGTGCCAGCAGTTTTCGATGGGCAATCCAAGAGACCCAGTACTTC. Encoded protein: CASSFRWAIQETQYF.

This clonotype was seen many times. The rearrangement joins TRBV27 to TRBJ2-1; the D gene is possibly TRBD1 (6 bases). The CDR3 sequence is 16 residues long. From germline, CDR1 is MNHEY and CDR2 SMNVEV (reference sequence). The ends were cut back, 3 bases at V and 2 bases at J, with 14 bases in the middle. This CDR3 reads CASSLGAGTPYNEQFF. The CDR3 nucleotides read TGTGCCAGCAGTTTGGGGGCCGGGACCCCCTACAATGAGCAGTTCTTC.

The gene calls are TRBV7-2 and TRBJ2-3; 10 nucleotides agree with TRBD2. CDR1 is SGHTA, CDR2 FQGNSA, per germline. The CDR3 extends over 16 amino acids. J gave up 6 bases and V 5 bases, and 11 bases lay outside the gene matches. The CDR3 DNA is TGTGCCAGCAGCCCCCAGAGCGGGGGGGCCTGGGATACGCAGTATTTT. The encoded protein is CASSPQSGGAWDTQYF.

In this sample, this clonotype turned up many times. This sequence joins TRBV7-2 and TRBJ2-1, with D uncertain. The ends were cut back, 4 bases at V and 0 bases at J, with 16 bases in the middle. This CDR3 has 17 amino acids. CDR1 and CDR2 from the germline V gene are SGHTA and FQGNSA. The CDR3 DNA is TGTGCCAGCAGCTACCCGGTTGGTCGAGGCTCCTACAATGAGCAGTTCTTC. It is translated as CASSYPVGRGSYNEQFF.

The table lists this clonotype with a few counts. The chain is built from TRBV20-1 and TRBJ2-7; 15 bases align to TRBD2. The length of the CDR3 is 18 residues. V was pared by 0 bases and J by 5 bases, with 11 bases of the junction left unmatched. The germline V gene has CDR1 DFQATT and CDR2 SNEGSKA (reference sequence). CDR3 sequence reads: CSARDLGLAGGRGHEQYF. The CDR3 DNA reads TGCAGTGCTAGAGATCTGGGACTAGCGGGGGGCCGGGGCCACGAGCAGTACTTC.

The gene calls are TRBV12-3 or TRBV12-4 and TRBJ1-2; D unclear. This CDR3 comprises 11 residues. V was cut by 6 bases and J by 6 bases, with 8 bases left in between. Written as DNA, the CDR3 is TGTGCCAGCAGCGAAATTAATGGCTACACCTTC. Amino acid sequence: CASSEINGYTF.

The CDR3 loop is CASSEGTGPTVAFDYEQYV. DNA of the CDR3: TGCGCCAGCAGTGAGGGGACAGGCCCCACTGTGGCTTTCGACTACGAGCAGTACGTC. The chain employs TRBV10-1 and TRBJ2-7, with 8 bases that match TRBD1. Germline CDR1 reads WNHNN; CDR2 reads SYGVQD (reference sequence). V was pared by 2 bases and J by 3 bases, with 18 bases of the junction left unmatched. The CDR3 totals 19 residues.